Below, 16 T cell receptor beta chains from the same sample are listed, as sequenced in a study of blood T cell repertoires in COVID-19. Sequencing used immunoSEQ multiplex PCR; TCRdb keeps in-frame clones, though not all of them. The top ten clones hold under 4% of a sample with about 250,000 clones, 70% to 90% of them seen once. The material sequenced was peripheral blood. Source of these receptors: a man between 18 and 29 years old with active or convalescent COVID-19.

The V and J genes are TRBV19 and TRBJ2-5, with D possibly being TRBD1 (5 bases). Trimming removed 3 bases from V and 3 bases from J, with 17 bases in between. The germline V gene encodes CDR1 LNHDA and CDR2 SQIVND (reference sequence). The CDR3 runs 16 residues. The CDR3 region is CASSMGRMVGEETQYF. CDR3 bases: TGTGCCAGTAGTATGGGGCGGATGGTTGGGGAAGAGACCCAGTACTTC.

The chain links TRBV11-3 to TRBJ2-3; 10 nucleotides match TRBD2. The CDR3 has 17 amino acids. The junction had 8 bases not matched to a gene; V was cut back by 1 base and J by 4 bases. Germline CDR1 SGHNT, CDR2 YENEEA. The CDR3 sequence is CASSLGSASGSPDTQYF. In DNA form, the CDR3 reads TGTGCCAGCAGCTTAGGTTCGGCTAGCGGGAGCCCAGATACGCAGTATTTT. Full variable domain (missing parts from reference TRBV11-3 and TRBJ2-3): EAGVVQSPRYKIIEKKQPVAFWCNPISGHNTLYWYLQNLGQGPELLIRYENEEAVDDSQLPKDRFSAERLKGVDSTLKIQPAELGDSAVYLCASSLGSASGSPDTQYFGPGTRLTVL.

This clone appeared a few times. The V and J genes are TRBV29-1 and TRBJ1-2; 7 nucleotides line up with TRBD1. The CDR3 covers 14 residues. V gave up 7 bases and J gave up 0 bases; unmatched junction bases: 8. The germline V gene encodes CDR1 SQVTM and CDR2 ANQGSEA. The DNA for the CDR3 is TGCAGCGCCTCCGAGGGGACAGCTAACTATGGCTACACCTTC. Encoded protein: CSASEGTANYGYTF. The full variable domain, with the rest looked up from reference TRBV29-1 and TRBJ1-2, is SAVISQKPSRDICQRGTSLTIQCQVDSQVTMMFWYRQQPGQSLTLIATANQGSEATYESGFVIDKFPISRPNLTFSTLTVSNMSPEDSSIYLCSASEGTANYGYTFGSGTRLTVV.

This CDR3 is CASSVNRGTDTQYF. The CDR3, as DNA: TGTGCCAGCAGTGTAAACAGGGGTACAGATACGCAGTATTTT. The chain employs TRBV2 and TRBJ2-3; 7 positions match TRBD1. CDR1 and CDR2 from the germline V gene are SNHLY and FYNNEI. CDR3 length equals 14 residues. Trimming at V came to 4 bases and at J to 3 bases, leaving 4 bases not matched to a gene.

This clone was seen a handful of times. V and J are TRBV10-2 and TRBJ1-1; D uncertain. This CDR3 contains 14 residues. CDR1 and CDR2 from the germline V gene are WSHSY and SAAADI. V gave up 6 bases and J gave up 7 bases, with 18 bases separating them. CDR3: CASRDLITFGEAFF. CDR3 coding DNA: TGCGCCAGCAGGGACTTAATTACCTTCGGTGAAGCTTTCTTT.

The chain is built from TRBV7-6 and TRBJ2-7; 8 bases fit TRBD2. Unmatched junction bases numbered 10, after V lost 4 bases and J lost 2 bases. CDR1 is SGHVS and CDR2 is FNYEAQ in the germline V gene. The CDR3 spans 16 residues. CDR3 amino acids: CASSSTPPGGPYEQYF. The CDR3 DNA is TGTGCCAGCAGCTCAACTCCCCCGGGAGGGCCCTACGAGCAGTACTTC. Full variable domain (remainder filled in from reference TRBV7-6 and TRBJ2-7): GAGVSQSPRYKVTKRGQDVALRCDPISGHVSLYWYRQALGQGPEFLTYFNYEAQQDKSGLPNDRFSAERPEGSISTLTIQRTEQRDSAMYRCASSSTPPGGPYEQYFGPGTRLTVT.

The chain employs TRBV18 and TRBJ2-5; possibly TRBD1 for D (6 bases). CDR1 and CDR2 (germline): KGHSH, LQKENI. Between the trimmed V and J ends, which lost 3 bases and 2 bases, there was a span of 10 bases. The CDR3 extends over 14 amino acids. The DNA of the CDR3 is TGTGCCAGCTCACCTCCGACAGGTCAAGAGACCCAGTACTTC. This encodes CASSPPTGQETQYF.

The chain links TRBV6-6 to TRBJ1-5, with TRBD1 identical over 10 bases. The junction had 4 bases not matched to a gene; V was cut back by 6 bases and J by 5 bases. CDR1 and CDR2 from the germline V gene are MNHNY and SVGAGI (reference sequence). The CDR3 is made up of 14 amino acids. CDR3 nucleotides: TGTGCCAGCAGCAGGACAGGGGGGGATCAGCCCCAGCATTTT. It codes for CASSRTGGDQPQHF.

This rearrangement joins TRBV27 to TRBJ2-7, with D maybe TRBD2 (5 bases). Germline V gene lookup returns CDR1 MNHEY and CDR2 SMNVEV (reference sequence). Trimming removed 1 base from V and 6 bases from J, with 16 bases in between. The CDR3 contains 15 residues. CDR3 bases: TGTGCCAGCAGTTTATTAGGCCGGGGTCCGGGCGAGCAGTACTTC. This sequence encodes CASSLLGRGPGEQYF.

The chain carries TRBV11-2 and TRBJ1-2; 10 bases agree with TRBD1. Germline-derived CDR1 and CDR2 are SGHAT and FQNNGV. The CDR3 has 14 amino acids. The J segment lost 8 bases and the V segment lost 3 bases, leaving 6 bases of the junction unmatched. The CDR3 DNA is TGTGCCAGCAGCTTGGGGACAGGGGCGGAGGGCTACACCTTC. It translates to CASSLGTGAEGYTF. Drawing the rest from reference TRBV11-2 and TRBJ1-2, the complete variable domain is EAGVAQSPRYKIIEKRQSVAFWCNPISGHATLYWYQQILGQGPKLLIQFQNNGVVDDSQLPKDRFSAERLKGVDSTLKIQPAKLEDSAVYLCASSLGTGAEGYTFGSGTRLTVV.

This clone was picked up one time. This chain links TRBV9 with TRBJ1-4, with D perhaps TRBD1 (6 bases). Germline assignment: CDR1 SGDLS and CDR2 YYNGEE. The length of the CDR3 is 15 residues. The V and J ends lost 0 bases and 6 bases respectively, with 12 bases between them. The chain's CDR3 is CASSVAGTGYEKLFF. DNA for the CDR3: TGTGCCAGCAGCGTAGCCGGTACAGGGTATGAAAAACTGTTTTTT.

CDR3 protein: CASSLWHKTSGKRNEQFF. The CDR3 region has the DNA TGTGCCAGCAGTTTATGGCATAAGACTAGCGGGAAACGGAATGAGCAGTTCTTC. The chain is built from TRBV28 and TRBJ2-1, with 11 bases aligning to TRBD2. The CDR3 extends over 18 amino acids. Germline lookup yields CDR1 MDHEN and CDR2 SYDVKM. V lost 0 bases, J lost 7 bases, and 11 bases stayed unmatched.

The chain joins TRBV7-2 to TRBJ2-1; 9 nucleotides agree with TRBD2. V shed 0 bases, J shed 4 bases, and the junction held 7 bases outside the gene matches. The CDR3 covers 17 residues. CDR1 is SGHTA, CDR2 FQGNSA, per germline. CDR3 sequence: CASSLAVAAGGYNEQFF. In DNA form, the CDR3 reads TGTGCCAGCAGCTTAGCGGTTGCAGCGGGGGGTTACAATGAGCAGTTCTTC.

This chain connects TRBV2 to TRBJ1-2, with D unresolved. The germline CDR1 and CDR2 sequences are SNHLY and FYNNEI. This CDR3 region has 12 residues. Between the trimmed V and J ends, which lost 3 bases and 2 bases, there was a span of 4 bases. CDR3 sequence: CASSDSNYGYTF. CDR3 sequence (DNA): TGTGCCAGCAGTGATTCGAACTATGGCTACACCTTC.

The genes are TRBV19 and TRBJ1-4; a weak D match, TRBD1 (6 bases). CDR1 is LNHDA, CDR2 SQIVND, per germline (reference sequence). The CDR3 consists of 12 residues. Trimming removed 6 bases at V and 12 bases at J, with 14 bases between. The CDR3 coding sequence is TGTGCCAGTAGCCTCGGACAGTCGGAACTGTTTTTT. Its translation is CASSLGQSELFF.

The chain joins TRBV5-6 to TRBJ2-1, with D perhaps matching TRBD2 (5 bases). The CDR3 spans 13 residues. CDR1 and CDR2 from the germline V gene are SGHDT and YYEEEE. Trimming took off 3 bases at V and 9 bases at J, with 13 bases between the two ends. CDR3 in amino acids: CASSYRGLSEQFF. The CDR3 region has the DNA TGTGCCAGCAGCTACCGGGGATTGAGTGAGCAGTTCTTC.